This TCR beta chain was recorded in a study of patients and donors after allogeneic stem cell transplantation. This clonotype came up a few times. One entry per CDR3 protein, called by TCRdb with MiXCR from the RT-PCR reads. The table has under 200,000 distinct CDR3 sequences, around 28% seen once; the top ten hold about 3%. Source material: blood, either unsorted or a sorted T cell fraction (not recorded which). The TCR comes from a human donor who was either an allogeneic HSCT recipient or a stem cell or donor lymphocyte infusion donor (not recorded which). It is not recorded whose cells these are; they may come from a transplant donor.

The CDR3 region is CASSQGGRTSSYNSPLHF. Written as DNA, the CDR3 is TGTGCCAGCAGCCAAGGCGGCAGGACGAGCTCCTATAATTCACCCCTCCACTTT. The J gene is TRBJ1-6, the V gene TRBV14; no reliable D call. CDR3 length: 18 residues. Trimming stripped 1 base from V and 0 bases from J, with 13 bases between. Germline values: CDR1 SGHDN, CDR2 FVKESK.